Listed here are 12 T cell receptor beta chains from one sample, sequenced in a study of shared clonotypes between healthy human individuals. Using immunoSEQ multiplex PCR, the repertoire was profiled, and TCRdb retains in-frame clones only, with some absent. The sample yields about 2.2 million clones, more than 85% seen once. Naive CD8 cells lacked CD45RO, underwent positive selection for CCR7 and left out terminally differentiated effector memory CD45RA+ cells. Sequencing was performed on naive CD8+ T cells from PBMCs. These receptors were obtained from a man between 18 and 29 years old in good health. Some clones in this sample may be carry-over from other donors' samples.

This clone came up once. Other nucleotide sequences in the sample specify the same CDR3. The chain uses TRBV9 and TRBJ1-2, with D unclear. The CDR3 length is 11 residues. Trimming took 3 bases from V and 4 from J, leaving 4 bases between them. Germline loops: CDR1 SGDLS, CDR2 YYNGEE. The CDR3 here is CASSASYGYTF. CDR3 coding DNA: TGTGCCAGCAGCGCGAGCTATGGCTACACCTTC.

This sequence joins TRBV28 and TRBJ2-1; 7 nucleotides agree with TRBD1. V shed 6 bases and J 4 bases; nucleotides not matched to a gene: 9. This CDR3 region has 15 residues. Per the germline V gene, CDR1 is MDHEN and CDR2 is SYDVKM. The CDR3 bases are TGTGCCAGCAGGCTCCGGGACAGATTGTACAATGAGCAGTTCTTC. The encoded protein is CASRLRDRLYNEQFF.

The rearrangement links TRBV30 to TRBJ2-7; D perhaps matches TRBD1 (6 bases). Germline CDR1 is GTSNPN and CDR2 is SVGIG (reference sequence). V was trimmed by 4 bases and J by 10 bases, leaving 20 bases between them. This CDR3 is 13 amino acids long. The CDR3 is CAWNLLGAHLQYF. CDR3 in DNA: TGTGCCTGGAACCTGTTGGGGGCCCACTTACAGTACTTC.

The rearrangement joins TRBV7-9 to TRBJ2-3, with D unresolved. The ends were cut back, 5 bases at V and 2 bases at J, with 20 bases in the middle. The germline gives CDR1 SEHNR, CDR2 FQNEAQ (reference sequence). This CDR3 is built from 17 residues. The CDR3 region is CASSQRPSLPSTDTQYF. The CDR3 DNA is TGTGCCAGCAGCCAGAGACCCTCCCTCCCCTCCACAGATACGCAGTATTTT.

The chain uses TRBV28 and TRBJ2-7; 9 nucleotides agree with TRBD1. With V trimmed by 5 bases and J by 3 bases, 14 bases remained unmatched. CDR1 and CDR2 from the germline V gene are MDHEN and SYDVKM. The CDR3 contains 17 residues. CDR3 sequence (DNA): TGTGCCAGCAGTAGAGCTAGAATAAGGGACAGGGACTACGAGCAGTACTTC. It codes for CASSRARIRDRDYEQYF.

The chain has TRBV7-3 and TRBJ2-2; D gene ambiguous. The CDR3 is made up of 13 amino acids. Germline values: CDR1 SGHTA, CDR2 FQGTGA. Trimming stripped 3 bases from V and 6 bases from J, with 8 bases between. CDR3 sequence reads: CASSFFSSGELFF. The CDR3 DNA sequence: TGTGCCAGCAGCTTCTTTAGTTCCGGGGAGCTGTTTTTT.

The chain couples TRBV5-4 to TRBJ2-3; 8 bases match TRBD2. The germline gives CDR1 SGHNT, CDR2 YYREEE (reference sequence). With V trimmed by 4 bases and J by 0 bases, 7 bases remained unmatched. The CDR3 is made up of 16 amino acids. The CDR3 sequence is CASSPVTSGSTDTQYF. DNA for the CDR3: TGTGCCAGCAGCCCGGTAACTAGCGGCAGCACAGATACGCAGTATTTT.

The chain employs TRBV5-4 and TRBJ1-2; no reliable D call. The V and J ends lost 0 bases and 8 bases respectively, with 11 bases between them. The CDR3 contains 13 residues. Germline loops: CDR1 SGHNT, CDR2 YYREEE (reference sequence). CDR3 sequence reads: CASSLAGSPGYTF. CDR3 coding DNA: TGTGCCAGCAGCTTGGCCGGGTCGCCCGGCTACACCTTC. Together with reference TRBV5-4 and TRBJ1-2, the CDR3 gives the full variable domain: ETGVTQSPTHLIKTRGQQVTLRCSSQSGHNTVSWYQQALGQGPQFIFQYYREEENGRGNFPPRFSGLQFPNYSSELNVNALELDDSALYLCASSLAGSPGYTFGSGTRLTVV.

This chain uses TRBV7-9 with TRBJ1-2, with D unresolved. V gave up 0 bases and J gave up 8 bases, with 19 bases separating them. Germline V gene lookup returns CDR1 SEHNR and CDR2 FQNEAQ (reference sequence). CDR3 length equals 16 residues. The chain's CDR3 is CASSLAWPDSDGGYTF. As DNA, the CDR3 is TGTGCCAGCAGCTTAGCTTGGCCAGACTCAGACGGGGGCTACACCTTC.

The V call is TRBV9, the J call TRBJ1-2; unclear D gene. Between the trimmed V and J ends, which lost 0 bases and 0 bases, there was a span of 18 bases. The CDR3 contains 18 residues. Per the germline V gene, CDR1 is SGDLS and CDR2 is YYNGEE. This CDR3 is CASSVELEWTPSNYGYTF. CDR3 in DNA: TGTGCCAGCAGCGTAGAGTTGGAGTGGACCCCGTCTAACTATGGCTACACCTTC.

This clone was detected once. The chain links TRBV7-3 to TRBJ2-1; 7 bases are shared with TRBD2. CDR3 size: 17 residues. Germline V lookup: CDR1 SGHTA, CDR2 FQGTGA. V was pared by 5 bases and J by 9 bases, with 19 bases of the junction left unmatched. This chain's CDR3 is CASSGNPDVAGASEQFF. The CDR3 coding sequence is TGTGCCAGCAGCGGTAACCCGGATGTTGCGGGAGCCTCTGAGCAGTTCTTC.

The chain couples TRBV19 to TRBJ2-3; D is unclear. CDR1 and CDR2 from the germline V gene are LNHDA and SQIVND (reference sequence). The CDR3 runs 18 residues. Trimming shortened V by 3 bases and J by 0 bases, and 19 bases separated the two germline ends. The CDR3 bases are TGTGCCAGTAGTATTTATGTCGTATCCGGGTCTAGCACAGATACGCAGTATTTT. Protein product: CASSIYVVSGSSTDTQYF.